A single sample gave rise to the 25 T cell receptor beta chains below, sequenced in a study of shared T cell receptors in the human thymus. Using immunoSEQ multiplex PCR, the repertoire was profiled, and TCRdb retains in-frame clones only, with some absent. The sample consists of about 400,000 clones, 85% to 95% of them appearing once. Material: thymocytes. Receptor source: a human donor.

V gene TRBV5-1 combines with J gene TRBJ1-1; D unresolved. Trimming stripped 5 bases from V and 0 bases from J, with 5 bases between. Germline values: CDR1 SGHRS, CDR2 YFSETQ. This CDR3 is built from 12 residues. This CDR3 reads CASRRVNTEAFF. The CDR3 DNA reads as TGCGCCAGCAGGAGAGTGAACACTGAAGCTTTCTTT.

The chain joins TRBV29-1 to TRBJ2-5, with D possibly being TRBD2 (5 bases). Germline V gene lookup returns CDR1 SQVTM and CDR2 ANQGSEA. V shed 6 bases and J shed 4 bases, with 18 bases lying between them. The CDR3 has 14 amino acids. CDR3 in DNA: TGCAGCGTAGAGACCCGGGGTAGTGTAGAGACCCAGTACTTC. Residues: CSVETRGSVETQYF.

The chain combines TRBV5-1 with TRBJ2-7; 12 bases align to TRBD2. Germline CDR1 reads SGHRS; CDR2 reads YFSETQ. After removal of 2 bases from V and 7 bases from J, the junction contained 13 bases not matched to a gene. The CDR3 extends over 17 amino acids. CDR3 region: CASSFAASGRESIEQYF. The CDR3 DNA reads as TGCGCCAGCAGCTTTGCGGCTAGCGGGAGGGAATCGATTGAGCAGTACTTC.

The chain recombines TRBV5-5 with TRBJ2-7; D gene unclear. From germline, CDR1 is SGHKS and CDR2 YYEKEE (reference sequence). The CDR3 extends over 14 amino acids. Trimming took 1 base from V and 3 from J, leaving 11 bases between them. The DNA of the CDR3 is TGTGCCAGCAGCTTGTCCGCCTTTCGCTACGAGCAGTACTTC. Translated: CASSLSAFRYEQYF.

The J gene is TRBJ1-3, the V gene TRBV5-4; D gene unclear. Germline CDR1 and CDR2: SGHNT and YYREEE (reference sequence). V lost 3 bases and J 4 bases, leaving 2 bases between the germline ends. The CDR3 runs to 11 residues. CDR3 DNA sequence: TGTGCCAGCAGCTGCGGAAACACCATATATTTT. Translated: CASSCGNTIYF.

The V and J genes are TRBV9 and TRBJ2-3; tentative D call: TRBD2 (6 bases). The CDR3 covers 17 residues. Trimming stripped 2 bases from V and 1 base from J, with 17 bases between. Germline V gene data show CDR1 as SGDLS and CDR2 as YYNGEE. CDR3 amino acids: CASSVYPGLRCTDTQYF. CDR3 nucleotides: TGTGCCAGCAGCGTCTATCCGGGACTGAGGTGCACAGATACGCAGTATTTT.

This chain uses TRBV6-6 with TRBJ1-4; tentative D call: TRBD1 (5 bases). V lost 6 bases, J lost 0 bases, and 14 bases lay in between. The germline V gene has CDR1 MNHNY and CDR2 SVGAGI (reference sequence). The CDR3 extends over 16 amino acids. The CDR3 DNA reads TGTGCCAGCAGCCGCAAAAAAGGGGCAACTAATGAAAAACTGTTTTTT. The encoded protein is CASSRKKGATNEKLFF.

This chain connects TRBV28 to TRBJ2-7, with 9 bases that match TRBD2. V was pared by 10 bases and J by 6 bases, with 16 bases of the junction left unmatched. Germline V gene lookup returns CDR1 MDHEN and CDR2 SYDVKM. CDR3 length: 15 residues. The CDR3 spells CATIPYGLAGSEQYF. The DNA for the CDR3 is TGTGCCACCATCCCTTACGGCCTAGCGGGAAGCGAGCAGTACTTC.

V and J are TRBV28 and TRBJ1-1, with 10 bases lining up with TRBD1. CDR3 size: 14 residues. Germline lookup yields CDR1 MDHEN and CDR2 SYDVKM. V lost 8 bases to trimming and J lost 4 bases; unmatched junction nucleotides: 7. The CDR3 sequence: CASGRDRGFTEAFF. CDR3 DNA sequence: TGTGCCAGCGGTAGGGACAGGGGCTTCACTGAAGCTTTCTTT.

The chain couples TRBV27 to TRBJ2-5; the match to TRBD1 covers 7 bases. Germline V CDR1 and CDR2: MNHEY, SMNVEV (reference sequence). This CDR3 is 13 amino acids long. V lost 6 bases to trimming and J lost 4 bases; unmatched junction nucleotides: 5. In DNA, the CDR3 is TGTGCCAGCAGCGAACGACAGGGAGAGACCCAGTACTTC. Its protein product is CASSERQGETQYF.

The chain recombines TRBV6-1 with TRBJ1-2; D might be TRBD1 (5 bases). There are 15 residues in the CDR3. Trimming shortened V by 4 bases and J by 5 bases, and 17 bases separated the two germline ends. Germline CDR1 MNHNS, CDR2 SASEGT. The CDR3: CASSGDEGTRYGYTF. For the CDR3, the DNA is TGTGCCAGCAGTGGGGACGAGGGGACGAGATATGGCTACACCTTC.

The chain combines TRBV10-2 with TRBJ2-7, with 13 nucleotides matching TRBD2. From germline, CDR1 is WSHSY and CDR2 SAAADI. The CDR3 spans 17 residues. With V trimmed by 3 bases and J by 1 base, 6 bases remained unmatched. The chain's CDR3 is CASSDSTSGRNSYEQYF. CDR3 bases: TGCGCCAGCAGTGACTCGACTAGCGGGAGGAATTCCTACGAGCAGTACTTC.

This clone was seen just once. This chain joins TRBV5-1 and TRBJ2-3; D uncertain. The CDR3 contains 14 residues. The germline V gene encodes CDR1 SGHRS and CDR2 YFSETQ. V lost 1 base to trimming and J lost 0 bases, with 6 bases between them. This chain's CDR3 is CASSLLGSTDTQYF. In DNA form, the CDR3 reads TGCGCCAGCAGCTTGCTCGGTAGCACAGATACGCAGTATTTT.

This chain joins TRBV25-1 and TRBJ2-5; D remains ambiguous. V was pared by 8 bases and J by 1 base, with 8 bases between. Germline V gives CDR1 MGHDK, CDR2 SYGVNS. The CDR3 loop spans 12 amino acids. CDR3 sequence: CASRTPQETQYF. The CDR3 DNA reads TGTGCCAGCCGTACCCCCCAAGAGACCCAGTACTTC.

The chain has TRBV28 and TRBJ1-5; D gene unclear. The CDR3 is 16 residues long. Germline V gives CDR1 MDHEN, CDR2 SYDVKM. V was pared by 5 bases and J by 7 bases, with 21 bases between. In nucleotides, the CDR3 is TGTGCCAGCAGTAACCCATTGGGCCCCATAAGCCAGCCCCAGCATTTT. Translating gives CASSNPLGPISQPQHF.

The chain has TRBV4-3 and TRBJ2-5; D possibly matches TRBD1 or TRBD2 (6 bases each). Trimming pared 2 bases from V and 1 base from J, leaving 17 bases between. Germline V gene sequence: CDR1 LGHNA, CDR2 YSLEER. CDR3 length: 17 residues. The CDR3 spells CASSQYPRQEGQETQYF. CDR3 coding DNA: TGCGCCAGCAGCCAATACCCCCGACAGGAGGGCCAAGAGACCCAGTACTTC.

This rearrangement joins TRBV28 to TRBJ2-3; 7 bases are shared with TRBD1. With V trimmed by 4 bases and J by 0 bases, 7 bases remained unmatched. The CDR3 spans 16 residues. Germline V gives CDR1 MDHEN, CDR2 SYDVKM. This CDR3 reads CASSCSPGQSTDTQYF. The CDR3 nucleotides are TGTGCCAGCAGTTGCTCCCCGGGACAGAGCACAGATACGCAGTATTTT.

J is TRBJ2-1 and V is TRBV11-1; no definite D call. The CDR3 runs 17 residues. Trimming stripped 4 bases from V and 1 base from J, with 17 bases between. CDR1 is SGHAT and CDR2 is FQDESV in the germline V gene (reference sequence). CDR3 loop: CASSSRDPTLSYNEQFF. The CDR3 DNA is TGTGCCAGCAGCTCGCGTGATCCTACTCTTTCCTACAATGAGCAGTTCTTC.

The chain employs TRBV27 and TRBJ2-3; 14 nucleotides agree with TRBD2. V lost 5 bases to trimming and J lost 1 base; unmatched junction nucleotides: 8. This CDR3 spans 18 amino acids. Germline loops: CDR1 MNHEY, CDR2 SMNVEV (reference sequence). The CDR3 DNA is TGTGCCAGCAGTGTACCCGGGACTAGCGGGAGAGGCACAGATACGCAGTATTTT. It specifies CASSVPGTSGRGTDTQYF.

The CDR3 DNA reads as TGTGCCAGCAGTTCCAGGGATGAAAAACTGTTTTTT. Its protein is CASSSRDEKLFF. The chain is built from TRBV27 and TRBJ1-4, with D possibly matching TRBD1 (5 bases). CDR1 and CDR2 (germline): MNHEY, SMNVEV (reference sequence). The CDR3 runs 12 residues. The V end lost 4 bases, the J end lost 6 bases, and 6 bases lay between the germline ends.

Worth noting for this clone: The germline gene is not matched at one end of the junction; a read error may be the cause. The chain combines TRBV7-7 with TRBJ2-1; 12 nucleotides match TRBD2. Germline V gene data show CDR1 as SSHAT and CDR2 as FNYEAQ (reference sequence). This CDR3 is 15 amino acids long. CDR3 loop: CASSPGTSGHNEQFF. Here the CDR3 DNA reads TGTGCTAGCAGCCCCGGGACTAGCGGGCACAATGAGCAGTTCTTC.

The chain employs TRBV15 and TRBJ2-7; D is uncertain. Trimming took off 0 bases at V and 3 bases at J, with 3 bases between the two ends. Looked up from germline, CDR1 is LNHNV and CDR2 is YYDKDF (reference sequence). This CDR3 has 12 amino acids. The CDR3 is CATSRERYEQYF. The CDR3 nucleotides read TGTGCCACCAGCAGAGAGCGCTACGAGCAGTACTTC.

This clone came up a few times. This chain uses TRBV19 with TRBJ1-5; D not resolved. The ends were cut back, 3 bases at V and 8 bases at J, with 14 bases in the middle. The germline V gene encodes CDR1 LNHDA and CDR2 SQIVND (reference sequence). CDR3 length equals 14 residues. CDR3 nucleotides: TGTGCCAGTAGTATGGCCGATTGGGGAGAGCCCCAGCATTTT. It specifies CASSMADWGEPQHF.

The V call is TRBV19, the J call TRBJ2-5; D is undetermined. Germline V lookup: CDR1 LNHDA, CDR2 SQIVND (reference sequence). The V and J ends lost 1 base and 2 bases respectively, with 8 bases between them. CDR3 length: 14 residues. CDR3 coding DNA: TGTGCCAGTAGTATAGTAGTGCGGCAAGAGACCCAGTACTTC. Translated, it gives CASSIVVRQETQYF.

In nucleotides, the CDR3 is TGTGCCATCAGTGATTTAGCCTACGAGCAGTACTTC. As protein: CAISDLAYEQYF. The chain has TRBV10-3 and TRBJ2-7, with unresolved D. CDR3 length equals 12 residues. Germline CDR1 and CDR2: ENHRY and SYGVKD. Trimming shortened V by 3 bases and J by 2 bases, and 5 bases separated the two germline ends.